Included here is one T cell receptor (beta chain) sequence, with context. Per the study methods: From reference gene primer amplification, estimates of nucleated cell counts were derived. The assay was immunoSEQ multiplex PCR, and TCRdb's table has in-frame clones only and misses some. Clonal size and the V and J genes are those of that table, whereas D and trimming came from the DNA. The sample contains 200,000 to 300,000 clones, about 85% of which appear only once. Trimming removed 2 bases from V and 0 bases from J, with 17 bases in between. Germline V CDR1 and CDR2: SGHTA, FQGTGA. This CDR3 region has 17 residues. The record originates from a study of blood T cell repertoires in COVID-19.

Sequenced: peripheral blood. J is TRBJ2-7 and V is TRBV7-3, with TRBD1 as a possible D gene (6 bases). This receptor was taken from a man aged 55 to 70 with acute or convalescent COVID-19. The CDR3 reads CASSLFPPGQDSYEQYF. The DNA for the CDR3 is TGTGCCAGCAGCTTATTCCCGCCGGGACAAGACTCCTACGAGCAGTACTTC.